This note documents a single T cell receptor beta chain sequence. This clonotype was detected only a few times. The clone's antigen remains unknown. Per-nucleotide qualities are absent, and no much larger clonotype sits a single base away. Every donor in the study was a healthy Caucasian. The twin cohort comprised three pairs of female monozygotic twins, all aged about 18 to 29 years. Positive isolation kits from Invitrogen were used to isolate the CD4+ and CD8+ T cell populations. The data were obtained in a study of identical twins (dated by TCRdb to about 2016). About the full investigation: TCR alpha and beta repertoires from monozygotic twins, unrelated adults of various ages and cord blood were deep-sequenced to test whether fetal clonotypes persist. To rule out contamination, replicate twin experiments were performed at different times with different library preparation protocols. Summary of the overall study and its limitations: Abundant cord blood beta clonotypes had fewer insertions, young adult naive repertoires showed a similar but weaker trend, and memory repertoires showed no such trend. In beta out-of-frame sequences, excess twin sharing was weaker, because having fewer shared sequences lowered the signal-to-noise ratio. In monozygotic twins, recombination models systematically underestimated out-of-frame TCR alpha sharing, but the models matched the sharing seen between unrelated individuals. Invariant T cells such as MAIT and iNKT could partly confound zero-insertion analyses, although diverse VJ usage argued against such confounding for most clonotypes. Compared with coincidental sharing between unrelated individuals, out-of-frame TCR alpha sequences shared between twins showed an excess of sequences with low generation probability. Because the same donors could not be followed over many years, the conclusions relied on cross-sectional statistical analysis.

The germline V gene (reference sequence) gives CDR1 as LGHDT and CDR2 as YNNKEL. From cysteine to phenylalanine, the CDR3 is 11 amino acids long. The DNA shown is the 33-base CDR3, in frame from base 1. Trimming removed 4 bases from V and 8 bases from J, leaving 8 bases between the germline ends. The method was 5' RACE. Sequencing was carried out with an Illumina HiSeq 2000. A universal primer binding site was added through template switching, and the final cDNA carried a unique molecular identifier so that TCR cDNA molecules could be counted accurately. Specific primers in the conserved constant-segment region were used to synthesize first-strand cDNA for the TCR alpha and beta chains. To control for contamination, each cDNA library was double barcoded with a SMART-Mk sample barcode plus Illumina barcodes. TruSeq adapter sequences and Illumina sample barcodes were added in two successive PCR steps. The TCR alpha and beta cDNA libraries were sequenced on the Illumina HiSeq platform using custom primers. The paper's data handling went like this. MiGEC processed the raw reads to extract unique molecular identifiers, while MiXCR was used to determine the CDR3 positions. For each individual, recombination models were inferred using an EM algorithm with the repgenHMM and IGoR tools. The tcR package in R was used for shared clonotype analysis, with sharing normalized by the product of cloneset sizes. To study raw recombination without the effects of thymic and clonal selection, out-of-frame nonproductive sequences were analyzed. TCRdb trimmed public reads at Q25 via fastp, called clones via MiXCR and kept in-frame beta chains. Every distinct CDR3 protein forms one entry, paired with its most common genes and DNA. The V and J calls were determined by TCRdb, not by the authors. The sample records about 530,000 distinct CDR3 sequences, around 22% of which are singletons. Around 0.5% of the sample is held by the ten biggest clonotypes.

The same data also went into a second study, on yellow fever vaccine responses in identical twins. The second paper states: The authors reported that the T cell response to vaccination in identical twins appeared partly convergent and partly personalized. Focusing on identical twins, the study followed the T cell clones that responded to the vaccine, and did so with precision.

The rearranged chain carries TRBV3-1 and TRBJ1-1; TRBD1 could be the D gene, as 6 bases match. Sequenced material: CD4+ T cells sorted from blood. This clonotype originated in a woman in her late teens or twenties in good health. The CDR3: CASSRGQEAFF. The DNA sequence reads TGTGCCAGCAGCCGGGGACAAGAAGCTTTCTTT. With all but the CDR3 taken from the reference TRBV3-1 and TRBJ1-1 genes, the full variable domain is: DTAVSQTPKYLVTQMGNDKSIKCEQNLGHDTMYWYKQDSKKFLKIMFSYNNKELIINETVPNRFSPKSPDKAHLNLHINSLELGDSAVYFCASSRGQEAFFGQGTRLTVV.